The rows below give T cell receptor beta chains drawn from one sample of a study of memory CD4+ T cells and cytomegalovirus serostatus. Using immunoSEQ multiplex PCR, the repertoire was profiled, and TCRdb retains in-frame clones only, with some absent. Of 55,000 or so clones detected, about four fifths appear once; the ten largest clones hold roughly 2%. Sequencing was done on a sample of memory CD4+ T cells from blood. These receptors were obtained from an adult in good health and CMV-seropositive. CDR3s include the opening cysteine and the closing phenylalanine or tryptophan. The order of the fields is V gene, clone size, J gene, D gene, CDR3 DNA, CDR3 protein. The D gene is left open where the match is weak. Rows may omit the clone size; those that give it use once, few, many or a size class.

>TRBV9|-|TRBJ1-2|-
TGTGCCAGCAGCCTTCGACAGTATGAAGGAGGAGGCTACACCTTC
CASSLRQYEGGGYTF
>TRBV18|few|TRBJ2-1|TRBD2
TGTGCCAGCTCACTTGGCGGGAGGAGCAATGAGCAGTTCTTC
CASSLGGRSNEQFF
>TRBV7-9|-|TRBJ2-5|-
TGTGCCAGCAGCGTCTCCGGGACACTAAAAGAGACCCAGTACTTC
CASSVSGTLKETQYF
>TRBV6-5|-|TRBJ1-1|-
TGTGCCAGCATTGGAATTTCTGAAGCTTTCTTT
CASIGISEAFF
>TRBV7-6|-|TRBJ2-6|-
TGTGCCAGCAGCTCGGGACCCCCGGCTGGGGCCAACGTCCTGACTTTC
CASSSGPPAGANVLTF
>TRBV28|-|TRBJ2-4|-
TGTGCCAGCAGTTTATGGGGGGCAATTCAGTACTTC
CASSLWGAIQYF
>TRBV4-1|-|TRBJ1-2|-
TGCGCCAGCAGCCAGCAGGGCCGCGGCTACACCTTC
CASSQQGRGYTF
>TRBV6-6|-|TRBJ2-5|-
TGTGCCAGCAGCCCAACGGGGGCGGAGACCCAGTACTTC
CASSPTGAETQYF
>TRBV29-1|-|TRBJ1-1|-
TGCAGCGTTGATCAGGGAAGGGGCACTGAAGCTTTCTTT
CSVDQGRGTEAFF
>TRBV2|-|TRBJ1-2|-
TGTGCCAGCAGTGGAGACGGAGACTACACCTTC
CASSGDGDYTF
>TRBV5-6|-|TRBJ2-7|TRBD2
TGTGCCAGCAGCTACACTAGCGGGGGGGCGACAGGGTCCTACGAGCAGTACTTC
CASSYTSGGATGSYEQYF
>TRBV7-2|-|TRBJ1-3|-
TGTGCCAGCAGCTTAGGGGCTTTCTCTGGAAACACCATATATTTT
CASSLGAFSGNTIYF
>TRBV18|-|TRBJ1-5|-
TGTGCCAGCTCACCTAGAGAGGGAGGACAGCCCCAGCATTTT
CASSPREGGQPQHF
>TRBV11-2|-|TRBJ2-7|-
TGTGCCAGCAGCTTAGTGCCAGGTACCTACGAGCAGTACTTC
CASSLVPGTYEQYF
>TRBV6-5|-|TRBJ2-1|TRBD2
TGTGCCAGCAGCTCGACTAGCGGGAAAAATGAGCAGTTCTTC
CASSSTSGKNEQFF
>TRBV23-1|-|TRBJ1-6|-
TGCGCCAGCAGTCAAGAGGGCGGGTGTTCACCCCTCCACTTT
CASSQEGGCSPLHF
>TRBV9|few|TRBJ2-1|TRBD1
TGTGCCAGCAGCGTGACGACAGGGACAGGGTCGGACAATGAGCAGTTCTTC
CASSVTTGTGSDNEQFF
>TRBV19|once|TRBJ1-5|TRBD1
TGTGCCAGTAGTACCACAGGGGGCAACCAGCCCCAGCATTTT
CASSTTGGNQPQHF
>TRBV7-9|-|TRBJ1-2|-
TGTGCCAGCAGCCAAACCTCAGGGACCTATGGCTACACCTTC
CASSQTSGTYGYTF
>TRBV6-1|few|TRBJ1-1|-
TGTGCCAGCAGTGACAGTAATGAAGCTTTCTTT
CASSDSNEAFF
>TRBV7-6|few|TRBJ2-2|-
TGTGCCAGCAGCTTAAACGGAGTGGACGGGGAGCTGTTTTTT
CASSLNGVDGELFF
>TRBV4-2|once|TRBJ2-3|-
TGTGCCAGCAGCCAAAAGGGGATAACAGATACGCAGTATTTT
CASSQKGITDTQYF
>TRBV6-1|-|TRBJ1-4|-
TGTGCCAGCAGTGAACAGGGGACAACTAATGAAAAACTGTTTTTT
CASSEQGTTNEKLFF
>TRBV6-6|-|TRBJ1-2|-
TGTGCCAGCATACAGGTTTTGGGGAATGGCTACACCTTC
CASIQVLGNGYTF